One and the same sample provided the 24 T cell receptor beta chains below, sequenced in a study of technical replicates of blood from several donors. Libraries were prepared by immunoSEQ multiplex PCR; TCRdb keeps only in-frame clonotypes and omits some of them. The sample has around 84,000 clones, around nine tenths seen once. The sequencing input was T cells isolated from PBMCs. All receptors come from a human donor in good health.

A single count supports this clone. The chain is built from TRBV9 and TRBJ1-2; D might be TRBD1 (5 bases). Germline CDR1 and CDR2: SGDLS and YYNGEE. V was pared by 3 bases and J by 2 bases, with 8 bases between. This CDR3 has 13 amino acids. CDR3 nucleotide sequence: TGTGCCAGCAGCGCCCGGGGGAACTATGGCTACACCTTC. Translating gives CASSARGNYGYTF.

V gene TRBV7-6 combines with J gene TRBJ2-1; D not resolved. The germline CDR1 and CDR2 sequences are SGHVS and FNYEAQ. CDR3 length equals 12 residues. The V gene lost 1 base and the J gene lost 8 bases, with 6 bases spanning the gap. The CDR3 nucleotides are TGTGCCAGCAGCTTAGTTGAGGATGAGCAGTTCTTC. It codes for CASSLVEDEQFF. Complete variable domain (other parts from reference TRBV7-6 and TRBJ2-1): GAGVSQSPRYKVTKRGQDVALRCDPISGHVSLYWYRQALGQGPEFLTYFNYEAQQDKSGLPNDRFSAERPEGSISTLTIQRTEQRDSAMYRCASSLVEDEQFFGPGTRLTVL.

This clone was detected only a few times. The chain joins TRBV18 to TRBJ2-7, with D possibly matching TRBD2 (6 bases). V was cut by 3 bases and J by 7 bases, with 16 bases left in between. The length of the CDR3 is 14 residues. Germline CDR1 is KGHSH and CDR2 is LQKENI. CDR3 sequence: CASSPAGISGEQYF. CDR3 nucleotides: TGTGCCAGCTCACCTGCGGGAATCTCGGGAGAGCAGTACTTC.

J is TRBJ2-5 and V is TRBV19; possibly TRBD2 for D (5 bases). Germline lookup yields CDR1 LNHDA and CDR2 SQIVND (reference sequence). V was clipped by 5 bases and J by 1 base, with 11 bases between them. The CDR3 sequence is 14 residues long. The CDR3 protein is CASSHGLAQETQYF. Here the CDR3 DNA reads TGTGCCAGTAGTCATGGCCTAGCCCAAGAGACCCAGTACTTC.

The V gene is TRBV4-1, the J gene TRBJ2-1; 11 bases agree with TRBD1. The CDR3 contains 16 residues. The trim removed 0 bases at V and 10 bases at J, leaving 8 bases unmatched. The germline CDR1 and CDR2 sequences are MGHRA and YSYEKL. The CDR3: CASSQETRDRGFEQFF. DNA for the CDR3: TGCGCCAGCAGCCAAGAAACCCGGGACAGGGGGTTCGAGCAGTTCTTC.

The rearrangement links TRBV7-9 to TRBJ2-5, with TRBD2 identical over 7 bases. The length of the CDR3 is 15 residues. V was pared by 1 base and J by 7 bases, with 9 bases of the junction left unmatched. Germline CDR1 SEHNR, CDR2 FQNEAQ (reference sequence). In DNA form, the CDR3 reads TGTGCCAGCAGCTTAGGTGGACTAGTCGTCGGGACCCAGTACTTC. It specifies CASSLGGLVVGTQYF.

The CDR3, as DNA: TGCGCCAGCAGCTTGTCCGTCGGGATGGGCACAGATACGCAGTATTTT. It is translated as CASSLSVGMGTDTQYF. The gene calls are TRBV5-1 and TRBJ2-3, with a weak D call TRBD2 (5 bases). Germline CDR1 and CDR2: SGHRS and YFSETQ. With 1 base removed from V and 1 base from J, the gap between germline ends came to 13 bases. The CDR3 length is 16 residues.

The chain has TRBV16 and TRBJ1-6; D is ambiguous. Germline loops: CDR1 KGHSY, CDR2 FQNENV. Trimming took 4 bases from V and 8 from J, leaving 9 bases between them. CDR3 size: 13 residues. CDR3 nucleotides: TGTGCCAGCAGCCCACTTCGGGATTCACCCCTCCACTTT. Translated: CASSPLRDSPLHF. Full variable domain (outside the CDR3, taken from reference TRBV16 and TRBJ1-6): GEEVAQTPKHLVRGEGQKAKLYCAPIKGHSYVFWYQQVLKNEFKFLISFQNENVFDETGMPKERFSAKCLPNSPCSLEIQATKLEDSAVYFCASSPLRDSPLHFGNGTRLTVT.

The gene calls are TRBV28 and TRBJ2-1; 7 bases fit TRBD2. This CDR3 region has 14 residues. V gave up 8 bases and J gave up 4 bases; unmatched junction bases: 8. Germline V gene lookup returns CDR1 MDHEN and CDR2 SYDVKM. The CDR3 DNA reads as TGTGCCAGCTGCGGCTGGCGGGGGTACAATGAGCAGTTCTTC. This codes for CASCGWRGYNEQFF.

This chain uses TRBV4-2 with TRBJ2-1; D might be TRBD2 (5 bases). V was trimmed by 1 base and J by 4 bases, leaving 17 bases between them. Germline V gene data show CDR1 as LGHNA and CDR2 as YNFKEQ. This CDR3 comprises 17 residues. As DNA, the CDR3 is TGTGCCAGCAGCCAAGTCTTACGGGGTGACGGGTACAATGAGCAGTTCTTC. Amino acid sequence: CASSQVLRGDGYNEQFF.

V gene TRBV5-1 combines with J gene TRBJ2-1; D call uncertain. Germline V lookup: CDR1 SGHRS, CDR2 YFSETQ. Trimming shortened V by 4 bases and J by 5 bases, and 10 bases separated the two germline ends. The CDR3 is made up of 13 amino acids. DNA of the CDR3: TGCGCCAGCAGCCCCACGGTGAACAATGAGCAGTTCTTC. This codes for CASSPTVNNEQFF. The whole variable domain, remainder taken from reference TRBV5-1 and TRBJ2-1, is KAGVTQTPRYLIKTRGQQVTLSCSPISGHRSVSWYQQTPGQGLQFLFEYFSETQRNKGNFPGRFSGRQFSNSRSEMNVSTLELGDSALYLCASSPTVNNEQFFGPGTRLTVL.

The genes are TRBV5-4 and TRBJ1-1; possible D gene TRBD1, 5 bases. CDR3 length equals 14 residues. V was shortened by 0 bases and J by 1 base, with 7 bases between the two germline ends. Per the germline V gene, CDR1 is SGHNT and CDR2 is YYREEE (reference sequence). The CDR3 DNA reads TGTGCCAGCAGCTTGGCGGGGGGGAACACTGAAGCTTTCTTT. It translates to CASSLAGGNTEAFF.

The chain links TRBV28 to TRBJ1-2; unclear D gene. Trimming cost V 2 bases and J 2 bases, with 6 bases left between them. There are 13 residues in the CDR3. The germline V gene has CDR1 MDHEN and CDR2 SYDVKM. This chain's CDR3 is CASSLPKNYGYTF. Written as DNA, the CDR3 is TGTGCCAGCAGTTTACCCAAAAACTATGGCTACACCTTC.

The chain combines TRBV4-1 with TRBJ2-3; 8 bases map to TRBD2. V was pared by 4 bases and J by 5 bases, with 11 bases of the junction left unmatched. CDR1 is MGHRA, CDR2 YSYEKL, per germline. The CDR3 has 16 amino acids. The CDR3 coding sequence is TGCGCCAGCAGCCTCGACGGCGGCGGGAGGTTAGATACGCAGTATTTT. Translation gives CASSLDGGGRLDTQYF.

The chain is built from TRBV5-1 and TRBJ2-5, with 8 bases that match TRBD1. This CDR3 has 14 residues. Germline CDR1 and CDR2: SGHRS and YFSETQ. J gave up 2 bases and V 3 bases, and 3 bases lay outside the gene matches. DNA of the CDR3: TGCGCCAGCAGCTCAGGGGGCGTTCAAGAGACCCAGTACTTC. Translation: CASSSGGVQETQYF.

The chain joins TRBV7-2 to TRBJ2-3; possibly TRBD2 for D (5 bases). V was cut by 5 bases and J by 2 bases, with 14 bases left in between. Germline assignment: CDR1 SGHTA and CDR2 FQGNSA. This CDR3 comprises 15 residues. This CDR3 reads CASSPRLTPTDTQYF. The CDR3, as DNA: TGTGCCAGCAGCCCTCGACTAACCCCCACAGATACGCAGTATTTT.

The genes are TRBV2 and TRBJ1-1; TRBD1 aligns across 9 bases. Trimming removed 10 bases from V and 4 bases from J; junction bases left unmatched: 13. Per germline, CDR1 SNHLY and CDR2 FYNNEI. This CDR3 comprises 15 residues. CDR3 residues: CATQGAIPQGTEAFF. As DNA, the CDR3 is TGTGCCACACAGGGGGCTATCCCGCAGGGCACTGAAGCTTTCTTT.

The genes are TRBV11-3 and TRBJ1-2, with TRBD1 matching over 7 bases. V lost 0 bases and J lost 6; bases outside the gene matches: 7. The CDR3 runs 15 residues. CDR1 SGHNT and CDR2 YENEEA come from the germline V gene. CDR3 sequence: CASSLDNRGGDGYTF. The DNA for the CDR3 is TGTGCCAGCAGCTTAGATAATCGAGGGGGCGATGGCTACACCTTC.

V usage is TRBV30 and J usage is TRBJ1-4; D ambiguous. The CDR3 is 13 amino acids. The germline V gene encodes CDR1 GTSNPN and CDR2 SVGIG (reference sequence). The ends were cut back, 3 bases at V and 0 bases at J, with 5 bases in the middle. CDR3 loop: CAWRTSTNEKLFF. The CDR3 bases are TGTGCCTGGAGAACTTCAACTAATGAAAAACTGTTTTTT.

This clone has a handful of counts. This chain uses TRBV6-5 with TRBJ1-2; D is ambiguous. CDR3 length: 13 amino acids. V shed 0 bases and J shed 8 bases, with 10 bases lying between them. The germline gives CDR1 MNHEY, CDR2 SVGAGI. CDR3 DNA sequence: TGTGCCAGCAGTTACTCGCCCACTCGGGGCTACACCTTC. It yields the protein CASSYSPTRGYTF.

The J gene is TRBJ2-7, the V gene TRBV11-2; possibly TRBD1 for D (6 bases). CDR3 length equals 13 residues. The germline V gene has CDR1 SGHAT and CDR2 FQNNGV. V lost 5 bases and J 4 bases, leaving 12 bases between the germline ends. The CDR3 nucleotides are TGTGCCAGCAGCCGTTTCGGACAGTACGAGCAGTACTTC. Protein: CASSRFGQYEQYF. Looking up the rest from reference TRBV11-2 and TRBJ2-7 gives the full variable domain: EAGVAQSPRYKIIEKRQSVAFWCNPISGHATLYWYQQILGQGPKLLIQFQNNGVVDDSQLPKDRFSAERLKGVDSTLKIQPAKLEDSAVYLCASSRFGQYEQYFGPGTRLTVT.

This clone was seen just once. This rearrangement joins TRBV5-8 to TRBJ2-5, with 7 bases that match TRBD1. From germline, CDR1 is SGHTS and CDR2 YDEGEE. J gave up 4 bases and V 0 bases, and 0 bases lay outside the gene matches. The CDR3 length is 13 residues. The CDR3 nucleotides read TGTGCCAGCAGCTTGGCAGGGGGAGAGACCCAGTACTTC. This encodes CASSLAGGETQYF. Filled out from reference TRBV5-8 and TRBJ2-5, the complete variable domain reads EAGVTQSPTHLIKTRGQQATLRCSPISGHTSVYWYQQALGLGLQFLLWYDEGEERNRGNFPPRFSGRQFPNYSSELNVNALELEDSALYLCASSLAGGETQYFGPGTRLLVL.

In its sample, this clone was seen once. This chain joins TRBV10-3 and TRBJ2-7; 7 bases agree with TRBD1. Germline V gene data show CDR1 as ENHRY and CDR2 as SYGVKD. The ends lost 6 bases at V and 3 bases at J; junction bases unmatched: 14. The CDR3 extends over 16 amino acids. The CDR3 loop reads CAISDGTDVGYYEQYF. CDR3 nucleotide sequence: TGTGCCATCAGCGATGGGACAGACGTGGGGTACTACGAGCAGTACTTC.

This chain links TRBV28 with TRBJ1-2; a possible D gene is TRBD1 (6 bases). CDR3 length: 15 amino acids. Germline V gene data show CDR1 as MDHEN and CDR2 as SYDVKM. Trimming stripped 4 bases from V and 6 bases from J, with 18 bases between. The CDR3 region has the DNA TGTGCCAGCAGTTACCCCTCCGGCAGGGGAGATGGCTACACCTTC. Its protein product is CASSYPSGRGDGYTF.